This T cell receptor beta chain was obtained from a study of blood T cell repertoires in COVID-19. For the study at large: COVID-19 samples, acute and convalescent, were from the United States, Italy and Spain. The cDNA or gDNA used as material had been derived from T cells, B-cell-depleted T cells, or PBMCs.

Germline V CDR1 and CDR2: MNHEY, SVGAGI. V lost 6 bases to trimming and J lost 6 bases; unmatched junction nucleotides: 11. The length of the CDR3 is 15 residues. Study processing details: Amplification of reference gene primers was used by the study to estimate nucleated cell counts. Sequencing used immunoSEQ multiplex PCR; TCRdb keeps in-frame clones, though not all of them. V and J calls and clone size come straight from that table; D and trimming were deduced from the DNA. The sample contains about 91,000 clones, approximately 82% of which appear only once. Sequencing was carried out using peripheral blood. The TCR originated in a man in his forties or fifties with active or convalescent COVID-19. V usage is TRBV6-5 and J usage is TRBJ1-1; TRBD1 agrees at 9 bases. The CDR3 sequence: CASRNRGQGKPEAFF. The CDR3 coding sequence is TGTGCCAGCAGAAACCGGGGACAGGGAAAGCCTGAAGCTTTCTTT.